This is a list of T cell receptor beta chains from one sample in a study of tumor-infiltrating lymphocytes in primary liver carcinoma. TCRdb re-called the multiplex PCR reads with MiXCR, one entry per CDR3 protein. The table lists about 330,000 distinct CDR3 sequences, 65% of them singletons, with approximately 5.9% in the top ten. The material sequenced was peripheral blood. These receptors originate from a man aged 35 to 55 with primary liver carcinoma and hepatitis B virus infection. Each CDR3 is given with its conserved first and last residue. The D gene is left open where the match is weak. Rows may omit the clone size; those that give it use once, few, many or a size class.

d_gene: NA
j_gene: TRBJ2-3
abundance: NA
v_gene: TRBV6-5
CDR3nt: TGTGCCAGCAGTTACGTCAGCAAAACAGATACGCAGTATTTT
CDR3aa: CASSYVSKTDTQYF

d_gene: NA
j_gene: TRBJ2-2
abundance: many
v_gene: TRBV11-3
CDR3nt: TGTGCCAGCAGCTTGGAAAGTTCCGGGGAGCTGTTTTTT
CDR3aa: CASSLESSGELFF

d_gene: NA
j_gene: TRBJ2-7
abundance: NA
v_gene: TRBV6-2/TRBV6-3
CDR3nt: TGTGCCAGCAGTTACACAAGCGAACAGTACTTC
CDR3aa: CASSYTSEQYF

d_gene: TRBD2
j_gene: TRBJ2-3
abundance: NA
v_gene: TRBV4-2
CDR3nt: TGTGCCAGCAGCCCAACCGGGACTATCAAAGATACGCAGTATTTT
CDR3aa: CASSPTGTIKDTQYF

d_gene: NA
j_gene: TRBJ2-7
abundance: NA
v_gene: TRBV6-5
CDR3nt: TGTGCCGCCCACTCCAGGGGCCTGTACGAGCAGTACTTC
CDR3aa: CAAHSRGLYEQYF

d_gene: TRBD2
j_gene: TRBJ2-7
abundance: NA
v_gene: TRBV11-2
CDR3nt: TGTGCCACCAGCGCGGGACTAGCGGGTCAAGAGCAGTACTTC
CDR3aa: CATSAGLAGQEQYF

d_gene: NA
j_gene: TRBJ1-1
abundance: NA
v_gene: TRBV11-2
CDR3nt: TGTGCCAGCAGCTTAGGGGTTGCATCTATCTTT
CDR3aa: CASSLGVASIF

d_gene: TRBD2
j_gene: TRBJ2-1
abundance: many
v_gene: TRBV5-4
CDR3nt: TGTGCCAGCAGCCTCATTAGCGGGAGCGGTAATGAGCAGTTCTTC
CDR3aa: CASSLISGSGNEQFF

d_gene: NA
j_gene: TRBJ1-1
abundance: many
v_gene: TRBV4-1
CDR3nt: TGCGCCAGCAGCCAACCAGGAGCAAACACTGAAGCTTTCTTT
CDR3aa: CASSQPGANTEAFF

d_gene: TRBD1
j_gene: TRBJ1-4
abundance: NA
v_gene: TRBV11-2
CDR3nt: TGTGCCGGCAGCTGTCCAGGGGGGGAAAAACTGTCTTTT
CDR3aa: CAGSCPGGEKLSF

d_gene: NA
j_gene: TRBJ2-3
abundance: NA
v_gene: TRBV11-3
CDR3nt: TGTGCCGGCAGCGAGACTGACGCCACAGATACGCAGTATTTT
CDR3aa: CAGSETDATDTQYF

d_gene: NA
j_gene: TRBJ2-2
abundance: NA
v_gene: TRBV28
CDR3nt: TGTGCCAGCAGTCCTCCGGGAGAGACCACCGGGGAGCTGTTTTTT
CDR3aa: CASSPPGETTGELFF

d_gene: NA
j_gene: TRBJ2-1
abundance: once
v_gene: TRBV11-2
CDR3nt: TGTGCCAGCAGCTTAGACTGGAGCGAGTACAATGACCAGTTCTTC
CDR3aa: CASSLDWSEYNDQFF

d_gene: NA
j_gene: TRBJ2-1
abundance: NA
v_gene: TRBV28
CDR3nt: TGTGCCAGCACCCTGTTCGGGGGGCCAGCTGAGCAGTTCTTC
CDR3aa: CASTLFGGPAEQFF

d_gene: TRBD1
j_gene: TRBJ1-2
abundance: many
v_gene: TRBV6-5
CDR3nt: TGTGCCAGCAGCGTACAGGGGATGTATGGCTACACCTTC
CDR3aa: CASSVQGMYGYTF

d_gene: NA
j_gene: TRBJ2-7
abundance: NA
v_gene: TRBV11-2
CDR3nt: TGTGTCAGCAGCTTATTTGGGGCAGAGGGTTTCGAGCAGTACTTC
CDR3aa: CVSSLFGAEGFEQYF

d_gene: NA
j_gene: TRBJ2-5
abundance: few
v_gene: TRBV28
CDR3nt: TGTGCCAGCAGTCGAGAGACCCAGTACTTC
CDR3aa: CASSRETQYF

d_gene: TRBD2
j_gene: TRBJ2-1
abundance: many
v_gene: TRBV4-1
CDR3nt: TGCGCCAGCAGTTCCGGTAGCGGGAGGTTGGATGAGCAGTTCTTC
CDR3aa: CASSSGSGRLDEQFF

d_gene: NA
j_gene: TRBJ2-2
abundance: NA
v_gene: TRBV29-1
CDR3nt: TGCAGCGTAGAAGTGGGAGGTGGCACCAGGGAGCTGTTTTTT
CDR3aa: CSVEVGGGTRELFF

d_gene: TRBD1
j_gene: TRBJ2-1
abundance: NA
v_gene: TRBV11-1
CDR3nt: TGTGCCAGCGGCATAGTCGGACAGGGATACAATGAGCAGTTCTTC
CDR3aa: CASGIVGQGYNEQFF

d_gene: NA
j_gene: TRBJ2-5
abundance: NA
v_gene: TRBV11-2
CDR3nt: TGTGCCACCAGGTTGGAAGGAGACGGACTCCGGGAGACCCAGTACTTC
CDR3aa: CATRLEGDGLRETQYF

d_gene: NA
j_gene: TRBJ1-6
abundance: NA
v_gene: TRBV7-9
CDR3nt: TGTGCCAGCAGCTTATATCTCGGACAGAAGTATAATTCACCCCTCCACTTT
CDR3aa: CASSLYLGQKYNSPLHF

d_gene: TRBD1
j_gene: TRBJ2-7
abundance: few
v_gene: TRBV6-5
CDR3nt: TGTGCCAGCAGTTACTCGTGGGACAGATCCTACGAGCAGTACTTC
CDR3aa: CASSYSWDRSYEQYF

d_gene: TRBD1
j_gene: TRBJ2-2
abundance: NA
v_gene: TRBV11-2
CDR3nt: TGTCCCAGCAGCTTGACGGACACAGGGGAGCTGTCTTTT
CDR3aa: CPSSLTDTGELSF

d_gene: NA
j_gene: TRBJ1-5
abundance: NA
v_gene: TRBV4-2
CDR3nt: TGTGCCTGCAGCCAAGAAACTAGCGGCACAGATACGCAGCATTTT
CDR3aa: CACSQETSGTDTQHF

d_gene: NA
j_gene: TRBJ2-6
abundance: NA
v_gene: TRBV4-2
CDR3nt: TGTGCCAGCAGCCAAGACTGGGCCCGCTCTGGGGCCAACGCCCTGACCTTC
CDR3aa: CASSQDWARSGANALTF

d_gene: NA
j_gene: TRBJ2-1
abundance: NA
v_gene: TRBV7-9
CDR3nt: TGTGCCAGCAGCTCCACCGGGACCCACAATGAGCAGCTCTTC
CDR3aa: CASSSTGTHNEQLF

d_gene: NA
j_gene: TRBJ2-7
abundance: once
v_gene: TRBV11-2
CDR3nt: TGTGCCGGCATCTCAGGCAAGGTAGAGCAGTACTTC
CDR3aa: CAGISGKVEQYF

d_gene: TRBD1
j_gene: TRBJ2-3
abundance: NA
v_gene: TRBV11-2
CDR3nt: TGTGCCAGCAGATGGACAGGGGAAGAGGAGACCCAGAACTTT
CDR3aa: CASRWTGEEETQNF

d_gene: NA
j_gene: TRBJ1-1
abundance: NA
v_gene: TRBV28
CDR3nt: TGTGCCAGCAGCGCGTTAGCAGGGTTGAACACTGAAGCTTTCTTT
CDR3aa: CASSALAGLNTEAFF

d_gene: NA
j_gene: TRBJ2-5
abundance: NA
v_gene: TRBV6-5
CDR3nt: TGTGCCAGCAGTTACTCAGGACCGTACCAAGAGACCCAGTACTTC
CDR3aa: CASSYSGPYQETQYF

d_gene: NA
j_gene: TRBJ2-3
abundance: NA
v_gene: TRBV10-2
CDR3nt: TGCGCCAGCAGTGAGAGTTGGAGCGGAGGCACAGATACGCAGTATTTT
CDR3aa: CASSESWSGGTDTQYF

d_gene: NA
j_gene: TRBJ1-1
abundance: NA
v_gene: TRBV5-4
CDR3nt: TGTGCCAGGAGCTTCCTGTGGGGGGCACATACTGAAGCTTTCTTT
CDR3aa: CARSFLWGAHTEAFF

d_gene: TRBD2
j_gene: TRBJ2-3
abundance: few
v_gene: TRBV28
CDR3nt: TGTGCCAGCAGAAGGACTAGCGGGAGGTTAGATACGCAGTATTTT
CDR3aa: CASRRTSGRLDTQYF

d_gene: NA
j_gene: TRBJ2-1
abundance: few
v_gene: TRBV6-6
CDR3nt: TGTGCCAGCAGTTACTTGGGGACACCGTTCTACAATGAGCAGTTCTTC
CDR3aa: CASSYLGTPFYNEQFF

d_gene: NA
j_gene: TRBJ1-2
abundance: NA
v_gene: TRBV5-1
CDR3nt: TGCGCCAGCAGCTTGGCCCCGACAGGAATCTATGGCTACACCTTC
CDR3aa: CASSLAPTGIYGYTF

d_gene: TRBD1
j_gene: TRBJ2-7
abundance: NA
v_gene: TRBV4-1
CDR3nt: TGCGCCAGCAGCCACCGGACAGGCCGGCAGTACTTC
CDR3aa: CASSHRTGRQYF

d_gene: TRBD2
j_gene: TRBJ2-7
abundance: NA
v_gene: TRBV5-1
CDR3nt: TGCGCCAGCAGCCCACGAATTAGCGGGGGGAGCTCCTACGAGCAGTACTTC
CDR3aa: CASSPRISGGSSYEQYF

d_gene: TRBD2
j_gene: TRBJ2-3
abundance: NA
v_gene: TRBV6-1
CDR3nt: TGTGCCAGCACTGAGATAGCGGGAGGGAGGACAGATACGCACTATTTT
CDR3aa: CASTEIAGGRTDTHYF

d_gene: NA
j_gene: TRBJ2-7
abundance: NA
v_gene: TRBV6-2/TRBV6-3
CDR3nt: TGTGCCAGCAGCCTCGGACTGGCGTGCGTCTACGAGCAGTACTTC
CDR3aa: CASSLGLACVYEQYF

d_gene: NA
j_gene: TRBJ2-5
abundance: NA
v_gene: TRBV6-1
CDR3nt: TGTGCCAGCAGGATGGACGGCCAAGAGACCCAGTACTTC
CDR3aa: CASRMDGQETQYF

d_gene: NA
j_gene: TRBJ2-1
abundance: NA
v_gene: TRBV29-1
CDR3nt: TGCAGCGTTGGAGAAGCGAGGGACAATGAGCAGTTCTTC
CDR3aa: CSVGEARDNEQFF

d_gene: NA
j_gene: TRBJ2-7
abundance: NA
v_gene: TRBV11-2
CDR3nt: TGTGCCAGCAGCTTAGGAACGGTAGGGCTAGGCTACGAACAGTACTTC
CDR3aa: CASSLGTVGLGYEQYF

d_gene: TRBD2
j_gene: TRBJ2-1
abundance: few
v_gene: TRBV5-1
CDR3nt: TGCGCCAGCTACCAAACCGGACTAGCGGGGAACAATGAGCAGTTCTTC
CDR3aa: CASYQTGLAGNNEQFF

d_gene: TRBD1
j_gene: TRBJ2-7
abundance: NA
v_gene: TRBV28
CDR3nt: TGTGCCAGCAGTTTGCCCGGGACAGGGAATGACGAGCAGTACTTC
CDR3aa: CASSLPGTGNDEQYF

d_gene: NA
j_gene: TRBJ2-3
abundance: NA
v_gene: TRBV7-8
CDR3nt: TGTGCCAGCAGCTTTTTGGGGGCAGATACGCAGTATTTT
CDR3aa: CASSFLGADTQYF

d_gene: NA
j_gene: TRBJ1-2
abundance: few
v_gene: TRBV28
CDR3nt: TGTGCCAGCAGGCCCTTCCGGGTGGACTATGGCTACACCTTC
CDR3aa: CASRPFRVDYGYTF

d_gene: NA
j_gene: TRBJ2-3
abundance: few
v_gene: TRBV28
CDR3nt: TGTGCCAGCAGTTTTCGGCCAGATACGCAGTATTTT
CDR3aa: CASSFRPDTQYF